The source of this T cell receptor (beta chain) is a study of identical twins (dated by TCRdb to the mid-2010s). For the study in its entirety: To test whether fetal clonotypes persist, this study deep-sequenced TCR alpha and beta repertoires from monozygotic twins, from unrelated adults of various ages, and from cord blood. Replicate twin experiments were performed at different times using different library preparation protocols to rule out contamination.

Libraries were made using 5' RACE. The listed sequencing device is Illumina HiSeq 2000. A universal primer binding site was introduced by template switching, and a unique molecular identifier was present in the final cDNA, enabling accurate counting of TCR cDNA molecules. Specific primers in the conserved constant-segment region were used to synthesize first-strand cDNA for the TCR alpha and beta chains. To control for contamination, every cDNA library was double barcoded, receiving both a SMART-Mk sample barcode and Illumina barcodes. TruSeq adapter sequences, together with Illumina sample barcodes, were added in two successive PCR steps. TCR alpha and beta cDNA libraries were sequenced on the Illumina HiSeq platform with custom primers. The authors processed their data as follows. Raw reads were processed with MiGEC to extract unique molecular identifiers, and MiXCR was used to determine CDR3 positions. Recombination models were inferred per individual with the repgenHMM and IGoR tools using an EM algorithm. Shared clonotype analysis was performed with the tcR package in R, normalizing sharing by the product of cloneset sizes. To study raw recombination free of thymic and clonal selection effects, out-of-frame nonproductive sequences were analyzed. TCRdb trimmed public reads at Q25 via fastp, called clones via MiXCR and kept in-frame beta chains. A single entry per CDR3 protein holds the most common genes and DNA from its merged rows. V and J calls and clone size were set by TCRdb, not the authors. This sample gives around 490,000 distinct CDR3 sequences in total; about a fifth of them show up just once. The top ten clonotypes cover around 0.47% of the sample.

Only healthy Caucasian donors were included. The twin cohort comprised three pairs of female monozygotic twins, all aged roughly 18 to 30 years. Positive isolation kits from Invitrogen were used to isolate CD4+ and CD8+ T cell populations. About this clonotype: The target of this receptor is not known. There are no base qualities to consult, and no much larger clone falls within one base.

The paper as a whole reports these results and caveats: In monozygotic twins, recombination models systematically underestimated out-of-frame TCR alpha sharing, but the models matched the sharing seen between unrelated individuals. Fewer insertions were carried by abundant cord blood beta clonotypes, a similar but weaker trend appeared in young adult naive repertoires, and no such trend appeared in memory repertoires. In beta out-of-frame sequences, excess twin sharing was weaker, because having fewer shared sequences lowered the signal-to-noise ratio. Compared with coincidental sharing between unrelated individuals, out-of-frame TCR alpha sequences shared between twins had an excess of sequences with low generation probability. Because the same donors could not be followed over many years, conclusions were based on cross-sectional statistical analysis. Invariant T cells such as MAIT and iNKT could partly confound zero-insertion analyses, though diverse VJ usage argued against this for most clonotypes.

The CDR3 holds 13 amino acids from the cysteine to the phenylalanine. Here the CDR3 DNA is all that survives: 39 bases in frame from base 1. V was cut back by 6 bases and J by 6 bases, leaving a gap of 11 bases between them. From a lookup of the germline V gene, CDR1 and CDR2 are KGHDR and SFDVKD. This sample was shared with a second study, whose subject was yellow fever vaccine responses in identical twins. In that second paper, the authors write: The authors reported that the T cell response to vaccination in identical twins appeared partly convergent and partly personalized. The study precisely tracked vaccine-responding T cell clones in identical twins.

The TCR originated in a woman under 30 in good health. The chain is made from TRBV24-1 and TRBJ2-4; TRBD2 is a weak D gene call, 7 bases matching. Sequenced sample: CD4+ T cells sorted from blood. The sequence in DNA is TGTGCCACCAGTCGGGCGGGGGCAAACATTCAGTACTTC. This translates into CATSRAGANIQYF.